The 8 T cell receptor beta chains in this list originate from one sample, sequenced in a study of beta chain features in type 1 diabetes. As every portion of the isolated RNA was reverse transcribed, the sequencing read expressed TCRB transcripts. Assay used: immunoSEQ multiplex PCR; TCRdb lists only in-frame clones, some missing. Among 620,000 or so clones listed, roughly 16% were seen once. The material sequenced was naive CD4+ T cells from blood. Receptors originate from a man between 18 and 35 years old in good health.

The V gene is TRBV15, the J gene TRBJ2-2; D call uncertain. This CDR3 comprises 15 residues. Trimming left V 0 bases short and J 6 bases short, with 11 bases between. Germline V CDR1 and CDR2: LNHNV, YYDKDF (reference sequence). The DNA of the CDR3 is TGTGCCACCAGCAGAGATCTCTATGGCGCCGGGGAGCTGTTTTTT. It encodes CATSRDLYGAGELFF.

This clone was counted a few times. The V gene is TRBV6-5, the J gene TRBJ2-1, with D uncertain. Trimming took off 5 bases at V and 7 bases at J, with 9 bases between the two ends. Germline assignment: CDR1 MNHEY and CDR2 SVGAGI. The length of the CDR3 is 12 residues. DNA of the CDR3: TGTGCCAGCAGTGAGACGCGAAATGAGCAGTTCTTC. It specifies CASSETRNEQFF.

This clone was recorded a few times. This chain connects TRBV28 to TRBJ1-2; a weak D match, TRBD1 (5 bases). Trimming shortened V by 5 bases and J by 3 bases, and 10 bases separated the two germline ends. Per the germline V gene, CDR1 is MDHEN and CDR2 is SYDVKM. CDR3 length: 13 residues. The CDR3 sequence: CASSPGPHYGYTF. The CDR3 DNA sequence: TGTGCCAGCAGTCCGGGGCCTCACTATGGCTACACCTTC.

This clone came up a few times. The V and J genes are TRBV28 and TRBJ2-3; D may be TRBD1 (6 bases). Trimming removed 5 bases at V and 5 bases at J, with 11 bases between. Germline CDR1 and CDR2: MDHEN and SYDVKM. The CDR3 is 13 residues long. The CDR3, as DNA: TGTGCCAGCAGTCCGTCGGACAGAGATACGCAGTATTTT. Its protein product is CASSPSDRDTQYF. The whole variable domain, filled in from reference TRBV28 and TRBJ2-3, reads DVKVTQSSRYLVKRTGEKVFLECVQDMDHENMFWYRQDPGLGLRLIYFSYDVKMKEKGDIPEGYSVSREKKERFSLILESASTNQTSMYLCASSPSDRDTQYFGPGTRLTVL.

CDR3 bases: TGTGCCAGCAGTTCTACGACTAGCAGTAATGAGCAGTTCTTC. Amino acids: CASSSTTSSNEQFF. The J gene is TRBJ2-1, the V gene TRBV2; 7 positions match TRBD2. CDR1 and CDR2 (germline): SNHLY, FYNNEI. CDR3 size: 14 residues. V shed 5 bases, J shed 7 bases, and the junction held 8 bases outside the gene matches.

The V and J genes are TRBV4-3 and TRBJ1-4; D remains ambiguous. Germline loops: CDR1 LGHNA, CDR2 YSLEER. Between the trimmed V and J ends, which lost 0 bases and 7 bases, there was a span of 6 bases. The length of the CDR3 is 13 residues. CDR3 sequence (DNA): TGCGCCAGCAGCCAAGATCCGGGTGAAAAACTGTTTTTT. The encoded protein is CASSQDPGEKLFF.

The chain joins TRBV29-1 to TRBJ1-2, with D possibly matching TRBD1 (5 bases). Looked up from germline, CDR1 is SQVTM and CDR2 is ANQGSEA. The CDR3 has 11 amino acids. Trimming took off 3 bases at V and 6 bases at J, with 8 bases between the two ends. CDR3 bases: TGCAGCGTTGACAGGGACGATGGCTACACCTTC. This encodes CSVDRDDGYTF.

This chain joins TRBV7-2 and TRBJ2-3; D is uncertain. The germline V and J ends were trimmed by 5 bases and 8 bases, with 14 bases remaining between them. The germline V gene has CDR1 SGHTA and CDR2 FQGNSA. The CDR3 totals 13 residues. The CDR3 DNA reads TGTGCCAGCAGCAGGGAATTACTCGTTACGCAGTATTTT. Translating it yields CASSRELLVTQYF.